This T cell receptor (beta chain) was observed in a study of OX40 agonist ivuxolimab in advanced cancers. For the study at large: Allowance was made for prior anti-PD-1, anti-PD-L1 or anti-CTLA-4 therapy, and roughly 40% had some.

The CDR3 sequence is 15 residues long. CDR1 is MNHNY, CDR2 SVGAGI, per germline (reference sequence). V lost 6 bases to trimming and J lost 4 bases, with 18 bases between them. Individuals having autoimmune disease history or systemic immunosuppression were not enrolled. Sampling times: baseline, cycle 4 day 1, cycle 7 day 1. Generated by immunoSEQ multiplex PCR, the TCRdb table keeps only in-frame clones and is missing some. The data contain tens of thousands of clones, approximately 80% of them singletons. This TCR was recovered from an adult with an advanced solid tumor such as melanoma, head and neck, liver or kidney cancer. The specimen comprised CD4+ or CD8+ T cells sorted from blood, sampled in a trial of the OX40 agonist ivuxolimab. The chain uses TRBV6-6 and TRBJ1-2, with D possibly TRBD1 on 6 matching bases. The CDR3 DNA sequence: TGTGCCAGCAGATCACGGGACACCGGATCCTATGGCTACACCTTC. This encodes CASRSRDTGSYGYTF.